The clone carrying this T cell receptor beta chain came up a few times. Its specificity is unknown. The data are from a study of OX40 agonist ivuxolimab in advanced cancers. Overall study context: The dose-escalation group included hepatocellular carcinoma, melanoma, renal cell carcinoma and head and neck cancer.

Sequencing was performed with immunoSEQ multiplex PCR; in TCRdb, only in-frame clones are kept and a portion is missing. The repertoire holds 65,000 to 95,000 clones, with 70% to 90% as singletons. Findings of the study overall: With doses of 0.1 to 3.0 mg/kg, CD4+ and CD8+ blood T cells had undergone clonal expansion by week 6. Some patients who did not respond also had low normalized T-cell clonal expansion.

The source of this sequence is an adult with an advanced solid tumor such as melanoma, head and neck, liver or kidney cancer. The source was CD4+ or CD8+ T cells sorted from blood, collected in a trial of the OX40 agonist ivuxolimab.

The CDR3 protein is CASSTQVSTAGYTF. CDR3 bases: TGTGCCAGCAGCACCCAGGTATCCACAGCTGGCTACACCTTC. The rearrangement links TRBV5-5 to TRBJ1-2; D unclear. CDR3 length: 14 residues. With 4 bases removed from V and 7 bases from J, the gap between germline ends came to 17 bases. The germline V gene has CDR1 SGHKS and CDR2 YYEKEE (reference sequence).